The 17 T cell receptor beta chains in this list originate from one sample, sequenced in a study of T cell repertoires in cytomegalovirus infection. TCRdb passed the reads through MiXCR, listing each CDR3 protein once. The sample carries 740,000 or so distinct CDR3 sequences, 35% recorded once. The sequencing sample was made of PBMCs. All receptors come from a human donor in good health (CMV status not recorded). Some clones in this sample may be carry-over from other donors' samples.

The chain carries TRBV27 and TRBJ1-5; D not resolved. The CDR3 runs 13 residues. Trimming removed 3 bases at V and 7 bases at J, with 10 bases between. CDR1 and CDR2 (germline): MNHEY, SMNVEV (reference sequence). The CDR3 coding sequence is TGTGCCAGCAGTTTTACAAAAGGGCAGCCCCAGCATTTT. Its translation: CASSFTKGQPQHF.

At least ten counts were recorded for this clonotype. This sequence joins TRBV7-2 and TRBJ1-3, with a weak D call TRBD1 (5 bases). V was cut by 3 bases and J by 1 base, with 10 bases left in between. This CDR3 has 15 residues. Looked up from germline, CDR1 is SGHTA and CDR2 is FQGNSA. The CDR3 sequence: CASSLQGGSGNTIYF. CDR3 nucleotides: TGTGCCAGCAGCTTGCAGGGAGGGTCTGGAAACACCATATATTTT.

The V call is TRBV19, the J call TRBJ1-1; TRBD1 is a possible D gene (5 bases). This CDR3 spans 15 amino acids. Germline lookup yields CDR1 LNHDA and CDR2 SQIVND (reference sequence). Between the trimmed V and J ends, which lost 6 bases and 5 bases, there was a span of 19 bases. The CDR3: CASRGEVRAGTEAFF. The CDR3 DNA sequence: TGTGCCAGTAGGGGCGAAGTCAGGGCTGGGACTGAAGCTTTCTTT. The variable domain in full, with the rest retrieved from reference TRBV19 and TRBJ1-1, is DGGITQSPKYLFRKEGQNVTLSCEQNLNHDAMYWYRQDPGQGLRLIYYSQIVNDFQKGDIAEGYSVSREKKESFPLTVTSAQKNPTAFYLCASRGEVRAGTEAFFGQGTRLTVV.

This clonotype was counted only a few times. This rearrangement joins TRBV2 to TRBJ1-2, with a possible D match to TRBD1 (5 bases). V was clipped by 6 bases and J by 2 bases, with 10 bases between them. Germline V CDR1 and CDR2: SNHLY, FYNNEI. The CDR3 loop spans 13 amino acids. The CDR3 DNA follows: TGTGCCAGCAGACCTCAGGGAAACTATGGCTACACCTTC. It yields the protein CASRPQGNYGYTF.

A word on this clonotype: No conserved phenylalanine or tryptophan is present at the end of the CDR3, so a read error is the likely explanation. Because the CDR3's place on the DNA is in doubt, the DNA is left out and the CDR3 is given as listed by TCRdb. The chain combines TRBV7-2 with TRBJ2-1. The CDR3 has 13 amino acids, counting both end residues. CDR1 is SGHTA and CDR2 is FQGNSA in the germline V gene. This chain's CDR3 is CASSPASSNEPLC.

The V gene is TRBV4-1, the J gene TRBJ1-1; no definite D call. CDR1 and CDR2 from the germline V gene are MGHRA and YSYEKL. This CDR3 is 14 amino acids long. V lost 0 bases and J 0 bases, leaving 5 bases between the germline ends. The CDR3 nucleotides read TGCGCCAGCAGCCAAGATTCCTTGAACACTGAAGCTTTCTTT. Translated, it gives CASSQDSLNTEAFF.

The CDR3 region is CASSAYAGVNEQFF. As DNA, the CDR3 is TGTGCCAGCAGCGCTTATGCCGGAGTCAATGAGCAGTTCTTC. V usage is TRBV25-1 and J usage is TRBJ2-1; D not certain. The germline CDR1 and CDR2 sequences are MGHDK and SYGVNS. Trimming pared 6 bases from V and 6 bases from J, leaving 15 bases between. CDR3 length: 14 residues.

This clonotype has ten or more counts. The J gene is TRBJ1-2, the V gene TRBV7-9; 7 bases agree with TRBD1. This CDR3 contains 13 residues. After removal of 5 bases from V and 5 bases from J, the junction contained 5 bases not matched to a gene. In germline, CDR1 is SEHNR, CDR2 FQNEAQ (reference sequence). For the CDR3, the DNA is TGTGCCAGCAGCACCGGGACAGCTTATGGCTACACCTTC. Translation: CASSTGTAYGYTF.

The V call is TRBV7-4, the J call TRBJ1-6, with 8 bases that match TRBD1. The CDR3 covers 15 residues. The germline V gene has CDR1 SGHVT and CDR2 SQSDAQ. The V segment lost 8 bases and the J segment 7 bases; nucleotides outside the gene matches: 10. CDR3 sequence (DNA): TGTGCCAGCGCGTGGACAGGGCAAATCAATTCACCCCTCCACTTT. Translation: CASAWTGQINSPLHF.

The sample holds one count of this clonotype. The chain employs TRBV4-1 and TRBJ2-7, with 9 bases identical to TRBD1. This CDR3 has 18 residues. Looked up from germline, CDR1 is MGHRA and CDR2 is YSYEKL. The ends lost 3 bases at V and 4 bases at J; junction bases unmatched: 16. The CDR3 DNA sequence: TGCGCCAGCAGCCAGGAAACGCCTATACAGGGGGCTCTGTACGAGCAGTACTTC. Its protein is CASSQETPIQGALYEQYF.

This clonotype was observed a handful of times. The chain is built from TRBV27 and TRBJ2-7; D is ambiguous. Per germline, CDR1 MNHEY and CDR2 SMNVEV (reference sequence). There are 13 residues in the CDR3. V was clipped by 5 bases and J by 2 bases, with 10 bases between them. CDR3 loop: CASSDTRPYEQYF. The CDR3 DNA sequence: TGTGCCAGCAGTGATACAAGACCCTACGAGCAGTACTTC.

This chain uses TRBV10-3 with TRBJ2-7; D might be TRBD2 (5 bases). CDR1 and CDR2 (germline): ENHRY, SYGVKD. CDR3 length equals 14 residues. Trimming removed 4 bases at V and 2 bases at J, with 12 bases between. CDR3 loop: CAISVDGLAYEQYF. CDR3 nucleotide sequence: TGTGCCATCAGTGTCGATGGACTGGCCTACGAGCAGTACTTC.

This sequence joins TRBV6-1 and TRBJ1-4; D is undetermined. Per the germline V gene, CDR1 is MNHNS and CDR2 is SASEGT. This CDR3 is built from 15 residues. Trimming took 7 bases from V and 0 from J, leaving 12 bases between them. CDR3 loop: CASKVGLPTNEKLFF. Written as DNA, the CDR3 is TGTGCCAGCAAGGTCGGCTTACCAACTAATGAAAAACTGTTTTTT.

A note on this clonotype: A junction boundary mismatches the germline segment, possibly from a read error. The CDR3 bases are TGTGACAGCAGAAATAGGGCGGCTGGGGCCAACGTCCTGACTTTC. As protein: CDSRNRAAGANVLTF. The chain carries TRBV6-5 and TRBJ2-6; D gene uncertain. The CDR3 extends over 15 amino acids. CDR1 is MNHEY, CDR2 SVGAGI, per germline.

This clonotype occurred many times. The chain has TRBV28 and TRBJ2-4, with D unresolved. This CDR3 is built from 15 residues. Trimming cost V 4 bases and J 0 bases, with 10 bases left between them. Germline V lookup: CDR1 MDHEN, CDR2 SYDVKM. In DNA, the CDR3 is TGTGCCAGCAGTTCCGGCGGAGTAGCCAAAAACATTCAGTACTTC. This gives the protein CASSSGGVAKNIQYF.

In its sample, this clonotype was seen a few times. The chain combines TRBV12-3 or TRBV12-4 with TRBJ1-1, with unresolved D. CDR3 length: 13 amino acids. Trimming shortened V by 6 bases and J by 0 bases, and 8 bases separated the two germline ends. Here the CDR3 reads CASRLVMNTEAFF. The CDR3 region has the DNA TGTGCCAGCAGACTCGTCATGAACACTGAAGCTTTCTTT.

The chain uses TRBV7-2 and TRBJ2-6; D remains ambiguous. The V end lost 3 bases, the J end lost 1 base, and 7 bases lay between the germline ends. Looked up from germline, CDR1 is SGHTA and CDR2 is FQGNSA. CDR3 length equals 15 residues. In nucleotides, the CDR3 is TGTGCCAGCAGCTTTGGGGTTTCTGGGGCCAACGTCCTGACTTTC. This gives the protein CASSFGVSGANVLTF.